The TCR beta chain described here comes from a study of cytomegalovirus exposure and HLA in healthy donors. The germline V gene encodes CDR1 MGHDK and CDR2 SYGVNS. The V and J ends lost 1 base and 5 bases respectively, with 17 bases between them. The CDR3 extends over 17 amino acids. Amplification used 60 Vbeta primers and 13 Jbeta primers. Data came from immunoSEQ multiplex PCR; TCRdb stores just in-frame clones and leaves some out. The data show just over 150,000 clones, over 60% seen once. Sequenced: PBMCs. The sequence was collected from a woman between 50 and 59 years old in good health and CMV-seropositive. The V gene is TRBV25-1, the J gene TRBJ2-2, with D perhaps TRBD1 (8 bases). For the CDR3, the DNA is TGTGCCAGCAGTGAATTCCCAGGACAGGGAGGGACCGGGGAGCTGTTTTTT. Encoded protein: CASSEFPGQGGTGELFF.